The clone carrying this TCR beta chain was observed a few times. Antigen specificity is unknown. Germline V gene data show CDR1 as SNHLY and CDR2 as FYNNEI. The CDR3 sequence is 14 residues long. V was trimmed by 8 bases and J by 3 bases, leaving 14 bases between them. Sequenced patients had shown CD8+CD57+ cell expansion by flow cytometry. At the time of blood sampling, patients had not yet received any therapy. This sample stems from a study of CD8+CD57+ T cells in acquired aplastic anemia. As for the study in general: DNA per sorted CD4+ or CD8+ sample ranged roughly 0.17 to 27.4 ug, averaging 3.2 ug.

Genomic DNA templated the TCR beta VDJ and CDR3 profiling. From the reads, TCRdb called clonotypes with MiXCR, one entry per CDR3 protein. Of about 150,000 distinct CDR3 sequences in the sample, roughly 54% were seen once. Study observations and caveats: Both patients and controls carried the same twenty-nine CD8+ CDR3 sequences. Patients did not significantly differ from controls in CD8+ Simpson's diversity.

The sequence derives from a human donor with aplastic anemia. The chain combines TRBV2 with TRBJ1-5, with D unclear. Sequenced material: sorted CD4+, CD8+, or CD8+CD57+ T cells (not recorded which) from PBMCs. In DNA form, the CDR3 reads TGTGCCAGCGGACCCGCCAGTTTCAATCAGCCCCAGCATTTT. This codes for CASGPASFNQPQHF. Full variable domain (rest looked up from reference TRBV2 and TRBJ1-5): EPEVTQTPSHQVTQMGQEVILRCVPISNHLYFYWYRQILGQKVEFLVSFYNNEISEKSEIFDDQFSVERPDGSNFTLKIRSTKLEDSAMYFCASGPASFNQPQHFGDGTRLSIL.